Each of the 8 T cell receptor beta chains below was sequenced from the same sample in a study of early T cells in non-severe SARS-CoV-2 infection. A single record per CDR3 protein comes from TCRdb applying MiXCR to the 5' RACE reads. This sample has about 33,000 distinct CDR3 sequences; 5% to 6% occur once, and the top ten carry 14%. Source material: whole blood. The receptors were sampled from an adult who was a healthcare worker with PCR-confirmed SARS-CoV-2 infection or an uninfected control (not recorded which).

This clonotype was observed many times. V gene TRBV6-5 combines with J gene TRBJ2-1, with 10 bases aligning to TRBD1. The CDR3 spans 14 residues. Germline trimming cut 5 bases from V and 6 bases from J; bases unmatched to any gene: 4. Germline CDR1 reads MNHEY; CDR2 reads SVGAGI. The CDR3 nucleotides read TGTGCCAGCAGTAGTGGACAGGGGGGCAATGAGCAGTTCTTC. It translates to CASSSGQGGNEQFF.

There are a few counts of this clonotype. This sequence joins TRBV20-1 and TRBJ2-7, with D hard to call. The germline V gene has CDR1 DFQATT and CDR2 SNEGSKA (reference sequence). Trimming took 2 bases from V and 2 from J, leaving 10 bases between them. This CDR3 is built from 13 residues. CDR3 loop: CSARPTGPYEQYF. In nucleotides, the CDR3 is TGCAGTGCTAGACCAACGGGTCCCTACGAGCAGTACTTC.

This clonotype was seen a few times. The chain couples TRBV6-6 to TRBJ2-6; 7 nucleotides line up with TRBD1. The J segment lost 0 bases and the V segment lost 6 bases, leaving 5 bases of the junction unmatched. This CDR3 is built from 16 residues. Germline CDR1 and CDR2: MNHNY and SVGAGI (reference sequence). DNA for the CDR3: TGTGCCAGCAGACAGGGGTTAAGCTCTGGGGCCAACGTCCTGACTTTC. Protein product: CASRQGLSSGANVLTF.

This clonotype was observed at least ten times. The chain carries TRBV7-6 and TRBJ2-3; D possibly uses TRBD1 or TRBD2 (5 bases each). CDR3 length equals 16 residues. V was pared by 5 bases and J by 1 base, with 16 bases between. In germline, CDR1 is SGHVS, CDR2 FNYEAQ. CDR3 nucleotide sequence: TGTGCCAGCAGCCCGAAGGGACCACCGGGCACAGATACGCAGTATTTT. Protein product: CASSPKGPPGTDTQYF.

Within the sample, this clonotype is medium-sized. This sequence joins TRBV20-1 and TRBJ2-7; D is tentatively TRBD1 or TRBD2 (5 bases each). There are 13 residues in the CDR3. Germline CDR1 is DFQATT and CDR2 is SNEGSKA (reference sequence). V was cut by 5 bases and J by 4 bases, with 15 bases left in between. CDR3 loop: CSARGRSDYEQYF. The CDR3 DNA reads TGCAGTGCTCGGGGACGTTCGGATTACGAGCAGTACTTC.

The gene calls are TRBV20-1 and TRBJ2-1; D remains ambiguous. The germline V and J ends were trimmed by 5 bases and 0 bases, with 11 bases remaining between them. The CDR3 loop spans 14 amino acids. Germline-derived CDR1 and CDR2 are DFQATT and SNEGSKA (reference sequence). The chain's CDR3 is CSAPSLSSYNEQFF. The CDR3 bases are TGCAGTGCTCCGAGCCTGAGCTCCTACAATGAGCAGTTCTTC.

This clonotype was seen repeatedly, ten times or more. J is TRBJ2-5 and V is TRBV7-3; D gene uncertain. Trimming shortened V by 2 bases and J by 5 bases, and 9 bases separated the two germline ends. Germline CDR1 is SGHTA and CDR2 is FQGTGA. The CDR3 covers 13 residues. The CDR3 sequence: CASSLSGWETQYF. CDR3 sequence (DNA): TGTGCCAGCAGCTTATCTGGTTGGGAGACCCAGTACTTC.

At least ten counts were recorded for this clonotype. V usage is TRBV28 and J usage is TRBJ2-5; the match to TRBD2 covers 9 bases. V was pared by 3 bases and J by 5 bases, with 7 bases of the junction left unmatched. This CDR3 is 15 amino acids long. The germline CDR1 and CDR2 sequences are MDHEN and SYDVKM. The DNA of the CDR3 is TGTGCCAGCAGTTTTGGGGCGGGGGGGCACGAGACCCAGTACTTC. It translates to CASSFGAGGHETQYF.